What follows are 26 T cell receptor beta chains derived from one specimen sequenced in a study of T cells in tuberculosis. TCRdb's copy holds only in-frame clones and misses some; the assay was immunoSEQ multiplex PCR. The sample has around 35,000 clones, 90% to 95% seen once. Material: PBMCs. Receptors originate from a donor aged 10-29 years with latent tuberculosis or without tuberculosis infection. Some clones in this sample may be carry-over from other donors' samples.

The V gene is TRBV7-2, the J gene TRBJ1-5; D not certain. The V gene lost 5 bases and the J gene lost 4 bases, with 9 bases spanning the gap. Germline V gene lookup returns CDR1 SGHTA and CDR2 FQGNSA. This CDR3 has 13 amino acids. The CDR3 loop is CASSQSPNQPQHF. The CDR3 DNA reads as TGTGCCAGCAGCCAGTCCCCAAATCAGCCCCAGCATTTT.

The chain combines TRBV11-2 with TRBJ2-1; 9 bases fit TRBD1. The CDR3 contains 16 residues. The V segment lost 4 bases and the J segment 3 bases; nucleotides outside the gene matches: 7. CDR1 and CDR2 (germline): SGHAT, FQNNGV. DNA for the CDR3: TGTGCCAGCAGCTCCCTTACAGGGGGCGACTACAATGAGCAGTTCTTC. It translates to CASSSLTGGDYNEQFF.

This rearrangement joins TRBV7-9 to TRBJ1-3, with a tentative D call TRBD1 (6 bases). The CDR3 extends over 16 amino acids. CDR1 and CDR2 from the germline V gene are SEHNR and FQNEAQ (reference sequence). Trimming stripped 4 bases from V and 0 bases from J, with 13 bases between. CDR3 DNA sequence: TGTGCCAGCAGCTCGGACAGCAAAGGCTCTGGAAACACCATATATTTT. This encodes CASSSDSKGSGNTIYF.

The rearrangement links TRBV2 to TRBJ2-3; 10 nucleotides match TRBD1. CDR1 and CDR2 (germline): SNHLY, FYNNEI. Unmatched junction bases numbered 7, after V lost 6 bases and J lost 1 base. This CDR3 spans 16 amino acids. In nucleotides, the CDR3 is TGTGCCAGCAGGGACAGGGGGATGGAGGGCACAGATACGCAGTATTTT. Protein sequence: CASRDRGMEGTDTQYF.

The chain employs TRBV6-5 and TRBJ2-3; D may be TRBD2 (6 bases). The CDR3 has 11 amino acids. CDR1 and CDR2 (germline): MNHEY, SVGAGI. Trimming left V 8 bases short and J 5 bases short, with 8 bases between. The CDR3 protein is CASVGGDTQYF. As DNA, the CDR3 is TGTGCCAGCGTGGGGGGAGATACGCAGTATTTT.

The chain is built from TRBV4-3 and TRBJ2-7; TRBD2 might be the D (5 bases). V was clipped by 1 base and J by 3 bases, with 19 bases between them. The CDR3 consists of 17 residues. Germline CDR1 reads LGHNA; CDR2 reads YSLEER. CDR3 amino acids: CASSQVANYGGSYEQYF. The CDR3 DNA follows: TGCGCCAGCAGCCAAGTGGCGAATTATGGAGGCAGCTACGAGCAGTACTTC.

The genes are TRBV4-3 and TRBJ2-1, with TRBD2 matching 13 bases. The CDR3 length is 16 residues. V shed 2 bases and J 8 bases; nucleotides not matched to a gene: 6. CDR1 and CDR2 from the germline V gene are LGHNA and YSLEER. The CDR3 here is CASSQLLAGGIYEQFF. The CDR3 DNA follows: TGCGCCAGCAGCCAACTACTAGCGGGGGGGATATATGAGCAGTTCTTC.

The chain uses TRBV2 and TRBJ1-1, with 7 positions matching TRBD1. The CDR3 is made up of 15 amino acids. Trimming removed 6 bases from V and 3 bases from J; junction bases left unmatched: 10. The germline V gene encodes CDR1 SNHLY and CDR2 FYNNEI. In DNA, the CDR3 is TGTGCCAGCAGGGAGGGACAGCCGCGCGACACTGAAGCTTTCTTT. It is translated as CASREGQPRDTEAFF.

The chain uses TRBV6-1 and TRBJ1-6; D is possibly TRBD1 (6 bases). In germline, CDR1 is MNHNS, CDR2 SASEGT. V was pared by 7 bases and J by 3 bases, with 13 bases between. This CDR3 comprises 15 residues. For the CDR3, the DNA is TGTGCCAGCACCCGACAGGAAGGCTATAATTCACCCCTCCACTTT. Amino acid sequence: CASTRQEGYNSPLHF.

V gene TRBV6-6 combines with J gene TRBJ1-1; 7 bases map to TRBD1. This CDR3 is 12 amino acids long. Trimming took 2 bases from V and 11 from J; bases not matched to a gene: 5. Germline values: CDR1 MNHNY, CDR2 SVGAGI (reference sequence). CDR3 region: CASSYGRGLAFF. In DNA form, the CDR3 reads TGTGCCAGCAGTTACGGTAGGGGGCTCGCTTTCTTT.

The V gene is TRBV11-2, the J gene TRBJ2-2; D uncertain. Deletions cut 2 bases from V and 6 bases from J, with 10 bases between. CDR3 size: 14 residues. Germline CDR1 SGHAT, CDR2 FQNNGV. This CDR3 reads CASSLSVMPGELFF. CDR3 in DNA: TGTGCCAGCAGCTTATCAGTAATGCCCGGGGAGCTGTTTTTT.

Here the CDR3 reads CASSIRRQGVQPQHF. CDR3 sequence (DNA): TGTGCCAGTAGTATACGCCGGCAGGGGGTACAGCCCCAGCATTTT. The V call is TRBV19, the J call TRBJ1-5; 7 bases map to TRBD1. The J segment lost 7 bases and the V segment lost 2 bases, leaving 8 bases of the junction unmatched. Germline-derived CDR1 and CDR2 are LNHDA and SQIVND (reference sequence). The CDR3 contains 15 residues.

CDR3 coding DNA: TGTGCCAGCAGCCTCGGACTCGTCTACGAGCAGTACTTC. This sequence encodes CASSLGLVYEQYF. The chain has TRBV7-2 and TRBJ2-7, with TRBD2 as a possible D gene (5 bases). Trimming pared 5 bases from V and 3 bases from J, leaving 11 bases between. Germline loops: CDR1 SGHTA, CDR2 FQGNSA. The CDR3 is made up of 13 amino acids.

The V gene is TRBV10-3, the J gene TRBJ1-5; the D is unclear. CDR1 and CDR2 (germline): ENHRY, SYGVKD. The CDR3 totals 15 residues. Trimming took 1 base from V and 8 from J, leaving 15 bases between them. The DNA of the CDR3 is TGTGCCATCAGTGAGTATAGGACCGCGGAGGAGCCCCAGCATTTT. This encodes CAISEYRTAEEPQHF.

This clone was detected only once. The chain is built from TRBV7-3 and TRBJ2-2, with D uncertain. CDR3 length equals 12 residues. V gave up 7 bases and J gave up 0 bases, with 3 bases separating them. CDR1 SGHTA and CDR2 FQGTGA come from the germline V gene. The DNA of the CDR3 is TGTGCCAGCATAACGAACACCGGGGAGCTGTTTTTT. As protein: CASITNTGELFF.

The CDR3 coding sequence is TGCGCCAGCAGCTTGGCGACTAGCCATGAGCAGTTCTTC. Its translation is CASSLATSHEQFF. The chain couples TRBV5-1 to TRBJ2-1; 7 positions agree with TRBD2. Germline CDR1 reads SGHRS; CDR2 reads YFSETQ. The CDR3 covers 13 residues. J gave up 8 bases and V 0 bases, and 2 bases lay outside the gene matches.

The genes are TRBV5-1 and TRBJ2-5, with D possibly matching TRBD1 (5 bases). From germline, CDR1 is SGHRS and CDR2 YFSETQ. V lost 4 bases and J 2 bases, leaving 9 bases between the germline ends. This CDR3 is built from 13 residues. The CDR3 DNA sequence: TGCGCCAGCAGCGTGACAGTACAAGAGACCCAGTACTTC. This encodes CASSVTVQETQYF.

The rearrangement links TRBV4-3 to TRBJ1-4; 9 bases are shared with TRBD1. The V gene end was trimmed by 4 bases and the J gene end by 8 bases; junction bases not matched to a gene: 14. This CDR3 has 17 amino acids. Per the germline V gene, CDR1 is LGHNA and CDR2 is YSLEER. In DNA, the CDR3 is TGCGCCAGCAGCCGAGACCCGACCGGGACAGGGTCCGAAAAACTGTTTTTT. Translating it yields CASSRDPTGTGSEKLFF.

This chain uses TRBV11-2 with TRBJ2-7; 12 bases align to TRBD1. The germline gives CDR1 SGHAT, CDR2 FQNNGV. Trimming took 6 bases from V and 7 from J; bases not matched to a gene: 7. The CDR3 is 14 amino acids. DNA of the CDR3: TGTGCCAGCAGGCGGGACAGGGGGCTCTATGAGCAGTACTTC. Protein product: CASRRDRGLYEQYF.

DNA for the CDR3: TGTGCCAGCAGCGGGACAGGGCTTGGCTACACCTTC. It specifies CASSGTGLGYTF. The chain has TRBV5-6 and TRBJ1-2; 9 bases map to TRBD1. The CDR3 is 12 amino acids. Germline trimming cut 4 bases from V and 7 bases from J; bases unmatched to any gene: 2. Germline values: CDR1 SGHDT, CDR2 YYEEEE.

The rearrangement links TRBV28 to TRBJ1-1, with D unresolved. V was pared by 2 bases and J by 0 bases, with 10 bases between. Per germline, CDR1 MDHEN and CDR2 SYDVKM. The CDR3 extends over 15 amino acids. The CDR3 loop reads CASSLLRELNTEAFF. The CDR3 DNA is TGTGCCAGCAGTTTACTGAGGGAACTGAACACTGAAGCTTTCTTT. Using reference TRBV28 and TRBJ1-1 for the parts outside the CDR3, the full variable domain is DVKVTQSSRYLVKRTGEKVFLECVQDMDHENMFWYRQDPGLGLRLIYFSYDVKMKEKGDIPEGYSVSREKKERFSLILESASTNQTSMYLCASSLLRELNTEAFFGQGTRLTVV.

The chain employs TRBV27 and TRBJ1-5; a possible D gene is TRBD1 (6 bases). The CDR3 is 15 residues long. Between the trimmed V and J ends, which lost 3 bases and 6 bases, there was a span of 15 bases. Germline CDR1 MNHEY, CDR2 SMNVEV (reference sequence). CDR3 nucleotide sequence: TGTGCCAGCAGTTTGGTAGGGGGGGGCGGTCAGCCCCAGCATTTT. The encoded protein is CASSLVGGGGQPQHF.

The chain links TRBV12-5 to TRBJ1-4, with D uncertain. The germline V gene encodes CDR1 LGHNT and CDR2 FRNRAP. Trimming took off 5 bases at V and 6 bases at J, with 16 bases between the two ends. The CDR3 has 15 amino acids. The CDR3 spells CASGGRTEVDEKLFF. The CDR3, as DNA: TGTGCTAGTGGTGGGCGGACGGAGGTGGATGAAAAACTGTTTTTT.

The CDR3 reads CASSFQGATEAFF. The CDR3 region has the DNA TGCGCCAGCAGCTTTCAGGGGGCCACTGAAGCTTTCTTT. The chain couples TRBV5-1 to TRBJ1-1; TRBD1 matches at 8 bases. V dropped 2 bases and J dropped 4; count of bases not matched to a gene: 1. Looked up from germline, CDR1 is SGHRS and CDR2 is YFSETQ. The CDR3 has 13 residues.

The chain uses TRBV20-1 and TRBJ1-1, with no clear D. The CDR3 totals 11 residues. The V end lost 3 bases, the J end lost 7 bases, and 9 bases lay between the germline ends. Germline CDR1 is DFQATT and CDR2 is SNEGSKA (reference sequence). This chain's CDR3 is CSASRGREAFF. The CDR3 bases are TGCAGTGCTAGCCGCGGGCGTGAAGCTTTCTTT.

The chain links TRBV2 to TRBJ1-5, with D unresolved. Trimming took 7 bases from V and 5 from J, leaving 15 bases between them. CDR1 and CDR2 from the germline V gene are SNHLY and FYNNEI. The CDR3 contains 14 residues. CDR3: CASKGLADYQPQHF. The CDR3 coding sequence is TGTGCCAGCAAGGGCCTGGCGGACTATCAGCCCCAGCATTTT.